This T cell receptor beta chain came from a study of blood T cell repertoires in COVID-19. Study-level background: Nucleic acid was either cDNA or gDNA, and it came from T cells, B-cell-depleted T cells, or PBMCs.

Authors' analysis steps: Reference gene primer amplification in the assay estimated nucleated cell counts. Only in-frame clones appear in the TCRdb table, and some are missing; sequencing was by immunoSEQ multiplex PCR. V and J calls and clone size are those listed in that table; D and trimming were worked out from the DNA. The sample has about 180,000 clones; 80% are singletons. Cohort placement rested on clinical history that participants reported themselves. Up to 2 weeks before entering the study, exposed participants had met a COVID-19 case. Germline loops: CDR1 KGHSH, CDR2 LQKENI. The CDR3 extends over 17 amino acids.

This rearrangement joins TRBV18 to TRBJ2-3; D may be TRBD2 (5 bases). This receptor was identified in a man in his 60s who had been exposed to COVID-19. Sequenced sample: PBMCs or T cells enriched from blood (not recorded which). The CDR3 DNA is TGTGCTACCAGCGTACTAGACACTTGGGGTAGCACAGATACGCAGTATTTT. Its translation: CATSVLDTWGSTDTQYF.